Listed below are T cell receptor beta chains from one sample, sequenced in a study of blood T cell repertoires in COVID-19. The assay was immunoSEQ multiplex PCR, and TCRdb's table has in-frame clones only and misses some. The sample holds about 400,000 clones, about 90% seen once. Sequenced: PBMCs or T cells enriched from blood (not recorded which). All receptors derive from a woman aged 30 to 39 who had recovered from COVID-19. Each CDR3 is given with its conserved first and last residue. The order of the fields is J gene, D gene, V gene, clone size, CDR3 protein, CDR3 DNA. D genes are given only for firm matches. Clone size is stated in some rows and not others, as once, few, many or a class when expanded.

>TRBJ1-1|TRBD1|TRBV27|once
CASFWYRGLNTEAFF
TGTGCCAGCTTCTGGTACAGGGGGTTGAACACTGAAGCTTTCTTT
>TRBJ2-3|TRBD2|TRBV6-4|-
CASRRTSGGHTDTQYF
TGTGCCAGCAGGAGGACTAGCGGGGGGCACACAGATACGCAGTATTTT
>TRBJ1-3|-|TRBV9|-
CASSPQVLSGNTIYF
TGTGCCAGCAGCCCACAGGTCCTCTCTGGAAACACCATATATTTT
>TRBJ2-7|-|TRBV28|-
CASRVQGEREQYF
TGTGCCAGCAGAGTACAGGGAGAACGGGAGCAGTACTTC
>TRBJ2-7|-|TRBV29-1|-
CSVGPGAYEQYF
TGCAGCGTTGGTCCAGGGGCCTACGAGCAGTACTTC
>TRBJ2-2|TRBD2|TRBV7-9|-
CASSPSSGPNTGELFF
TGTGCCAGCAGTCCTTCTAGCGGGCCGAACACCGGGGAGCTGTTTTTT
>TRBJ2-7|-|TRBV7-8|-
CASSEGGSAYEQYF
TGTGCCAGCAGCGAGGGGGGGAGCGCCTACGAGCAGTACTTC
>TRBJ2-7|-|TRBV21-1|-
CASSKVPGSRYEQYF
TGTGCCAGCAGCAAAGTACCGGGTTCGAGGTACGAGCAGTACTTC
>TRBJ1-1|-|TRBV7-9|-
CASSSPDRNTEAFF
TGTGCCAGCAGCTCCCCGGACAGGAACACTGAAGCTTTCTTT
>TRBJ1-2|TRBD1|TRBV6-5|-
CASRGQGASYGYTF
TGTGCCAGCAGGGGACAGGGGGCTAGCTATGGCTACACCTTC
>TRBJ1-1|TRBD1|TRBV5-5|-
CASSLVAGGGKGEAFF
TGTGCCAGCAGCTTGGTGGCAGGGGGCGGGAAAGGCGAAGCTTTCTTT
>TRBJ1-2|-|TRBV21-1|-
CRGADYGYTF
TGCCGGGGGGCGGACTATGGCTACACCTTC
>TRBJ2-1|TRBD2|TRBV7-3|-
CASSSSRSRGGNEQFF
TGTGCCAGCAGCTCTAGCAGGTCGCGGGGGGGCAATGAGCAGTTCTTC
>TRBJ1-3|TRBD1|TRBV27|-
CASSPGQGRNTIYF
TGTGCCAGCAGTCCCGGACAGGGGAGAAACACCATATATTTT
>TRBJ1-1|TRBD1|TRBV4-1|-
CASSQDGQGGTEAFF
TGCGCCAGCAGCCAAGATGGACAGGGAGGAACTGAAGCTTTCTTT
>TRBJ1-6|-|TRBV7-9|-
CATSGAPSSYNSPLHF
TGTGCCACCTCAGGGGCACCGAGCTCCTATAATTCACCCCTCCACTTT